This entry features one T cell receptor (beta chain) sequence. TCRdb analysed the 5' RACE reads with MiXCR anew, one entry per CDR3 protein. The sample yields fewer than 450,000 distinct CDR3 sequences, roughly 12% seen once. The data stem from a study of T cells after yellow fever vaccination. The sample here was PBMCs, taken on the day of the first yellow fever vaccination. The source is a young man who received the YFV17D yellow fever vaccine.

CDR3 residues: CASSFQNYNEQFF. The CDR3, as DNA: TGTGCCAGCAGCTTTCAGAACTACAATGAGCAGTTCTTC. The chain employs TRBV5-4 and TRBJ2-1; D is unclear. The CDR3 contains 13 residues. V lost 2 bases and J lost 3, with 6 bases in between. Germline V gives CDR1 SGHNT, CDR2 YYREEE (reference sequence).